The entry below gives a single T cell receptor (beta chain) sequence along with its context. The germline V and J ends were trimmed by 11 bases and 2 bases, with 15 bases remaining between them. There are 13 residues in the CDR3. CDR1 and CDR2 from the germline V gene are MDHEN and SYDVKM. Sequenced by immunoSEQ multiplex PCR; TCRdb stores in-frame clones only, minus some. This table holds under 70,000 clones, 80% to 90% found once. The data were obtained in a study of blood T cell repertoires in COVID-19. V gene TRBV28 combines with J gene TRBJ1-1; TRBD1 is a possible D gene (6 bases). This clonotype was sampled from a woman younger than 35 with acute or convalescent COVID-19. Sequenced: peripheral blood. The DNA for the CDR3 is TGTGCCGTTTCGTGGGGGCCCAACACTGAAGCTTTCTTT. As protein: CAVSWGPNTEAFF. Full variable domain (missing parts from reference TRBV28 and TRBJ1-1): DVKVTQSSRYLVKRTGEKVFLECVQDMDHENMFWYRQDPGLGLRLIYFSYDVKMKEKGDIPEGYSVSREKKERFSLILESASTNQTSMYLCAVSWGPNTEAFFGQGTRLTVV.